What follows are 24 T cell receptor beta chains derived from one specimen sequenced in a study of blood T cell repertoires in COVID-19 (TCRdb year 2020). Library preparation was by the immunoSEQ multiplex PCR assay. The clones in this table, taken by TCRdb from immuneACCESS, are in-frame only. Not every clone is retained; where verified, under half of the shortfall comes from an unresolved V gene, and the cause of the rest is unknown. The table for this sample lists approximately 90,000 clones; 70% to 80% of them were counted only once. Roughly 50% of the sample lies in the top ten. The sample was peripheral blood. The receptor source for this set is a human donor in a cohort sampled during active COVID-19.

V and J are TRBV19 and TRBJ2-5, with TRBD2 matching 7 bases. V dropped 7 bases and J dropped 4; count of bases not matched to a gene: 6. This CDR3 is 13 amino acids long. Germline assignment: CDR1 LNHDA and CDR2 SQIVND (reference sequence). The DNA for the CDR3 is TGTGCCAGTAAGGCGGGAGCGGGAGAGACCCAGTACTTC. Translating gives CASKAGAGETQYF. Full variable domain (outside the CDR3, taken from reference TRBV19 and TRBJ2-5): DGGITQSPKYLFRKEGQNVTLSCEQNLNHDAMYWYRQDPGQGLRLIYYSQIVNDFQKGDIAEGYSVSREKKESFPLTVTSAQKNPTAFYLCASKAGAGETQYFGPGTRLLVL.

The gene calls are TRBV5-1 and TRBJ2-2, with TRBD1 matching 8 bases. The CDR3 totals 14 residues. With V trimmed by 6 bases and J by 6 bases, 7 bases remained unmatched. From germline, CDR1 is SGHRS and CDR2 YFSETQ. The DNA for the CDR3 is TGCGCCAGCAACCTGGACAGGGAAGCCGGGGAGCTGTTTTTT. Translating gives CASNLDREAGELFF.

The rearrangement links TRBV10-3 to TRBJ1-1; 9 nucleotides align to TRBD1. This CDR3 is 14 amino acids long. V lost 6 bases to trimming and J lost 1 base; unmatched junction nucleotides: 3. The germline V gene has CDR1 ENHRY and CDR2 SYGVKD. CDR3 nucleotides: TGTGCCATCAGGGGGACAGGGCCGAACACTGAAGCTTTCTTT. Protein product: CAIRGTGPNTEAFF.

V usage is TRBV5-4 and J usage is TRBJ2-5; TRBD1 is a possible D gene (5 bases). Trimming pared 5 bases from V and 2 bases from J, leaving 7 bases between. The germline gives CDR1 SGHNT, CDR2 YYREEE (reference sequence). The CDR3 is 12 residues long. In DNA form, the CDR3 reads TGTGCCAGCAGTCAGGGTCAAGAGACCCAGTACTTC. This sequence encodes CASSQGQETQYF.

CDR3 protein: CASSNKGDTQYF. The CDR3 DNA reads TGTGCCAGCAGTAATAAGGGGGATACGCAGTATTTT. The V call is TRBV6-5, the J call TRBJ2-3; tentative D call: TRBD1 (5 bases). This CDR3 has 12 residues. CDR1 MNHEY and CDR2 SVGAGI come from the germline V gene. Between the trimmed V and J ends, which lost 5 bases and 6 bases, there was a span of 9 bases.

V and J are TRBV2 and TRBJ1-2, with TRBD1 identical over 9 bases. This CDR3 is 14 amino acids long. Germline trimming cut 4 bases from V and 7 bases from J; bases unmatched to any gene: 7. Germline V gene lookup returns CDR1 SNHLY and CDR2 FYNNEI. The CDR3, as DNA: TGTGCCAGCAGTGTACGACAGGGGGGAGGTGGCTACACCTTC. Translated, it gives CASSVRQGGGGYTF. The whole variable domain, filled in from reference TRBV2 and TRBJ1-2, reads EPEVTQTPSHQVTQMGQEVILRCVPISNHLYFYWYRQILGQKVEFLVSFYNNEISEKSEIFDDQFSVERPDGSNFTLKIRSTKLEDSAMYFCASSVRQGGGGYTFGSGTRLTVV.

The chain has TRBV7-6 and TRBJ1-1; D is undetermined. The CDR3 covers 15 residues. V was pared by 5 bases and J by 1 base, with 14 bases between. Per the germline V gene, CDR1 is SGHVS and CDR2 is FNYEAQ. CDR3: CASSKEAHSNTEAFF. CDR3 sequence (DNA): TGTGCCAGCAGCAAAGAAGCTCACTCGAACACTGAAGCTTTCTTT.

V gene TRBV10-3 combines with J gene TRBJ2-3, with no clear D. CDR1 is ENHRY and CDR2 is SYGVKD in the germline V gene. CDR3 length equals 16 residues. V was trimmed by 0 bases and J by 0 bases, leaving 10 bases between them. In DNA, the CDR3 is TGTGCCATCAGTGAGTCCGCAGGCTTCAGCACAGATACGCAGTATTTT. This sequence encodes CAISESAGFSTDTQYF.

This clone was seen more than once but under ten times. This chain uses TRBV2 with TRBJ1-5, with D perhaps TRBD1 (5 bases). Germline values: CDR1 SNHLY, CDR2 FYNNEI. V lost 0 bases, J lost 6 bases, and 12 bases lay in between. This CDR3 spans 15 amino acids. In DNA, the CDR3 is TGTGCCAGCAGTGAAGCGCTTCAGGGCGGTCAGCCCCAGCATTTT. Translating it yields CASSEALQGGQPQHF. The full variable domain, with the rest looked up from reference TRBV2 and TRBJ1-5, is EPEVTQTPSHQVTQMGQEVILRCVPISNHLYFYWYRQILGQKVEFLVSFYNNEISEKSEIFDDQFSVERPDGSNFTLKIRSTKLEDSAMYFCASSEALQGGQPQHFGDGTRLSIL.

DNA of the CDR3: TGTGCCAGTGCGTGGGGACTAGCAAGGACCGGGGAGCTGTTTTTT. Translation gives CASAWGLARTGELFF. The chain employs TRBV28 and TRBJ2-2, with 9 bases that match TRBD2. This CDR3 has 15 amino acids. V gave up 9 bases and J gave up 5 bases; unmatched junction bases: 10. Per the germline V gene, CDR1 is MDHEN and CDR2 is SYDVKM.

The chain joins TRBV5-5 to TRBJ2-7; possible D gene TRBD1, 5 bases. This CDR3 comprises 17 residues. Per the germline V gene, CDR1 is SGHKS and CDR2 is YYEKEE (reference sequence). V lost 0 bases to trimming and J lost 4 bases, with 20 bases between them. The CDR3 spells CASSLAAQGRSAYEQYF. As DNA, the CDR3 is TGTGCCAGCAGCTTGGCGGCCCAGGGTAGGTCGGCTTACGAGCAGTACTTC. Using reference TRBV5-5 and TRBJ2-7 for the parts outside the CDR3, the full variable domain is DAGVTQSPTHLIKTRGQQVTLRCSPISGHKSVSWYQQVLGQGPQFIFQYYEKEERGRGNFPDRFSARQFPNYSSELNVNALLLGDSALYLCASSLAAQGRSAYEQYFGPGTRLTVT.

This chain uses TRBV11-3 with TRBJ2-1; TRBD2 aligns across 8 bases. Germline CDR1 reads SGHNT; CDR2 reads YENEEA. The CDR3 loop spans 14 amino acids. Trimming removed 5 bases from V and 3 bases from J; junction bases left unmatched: 3. In DNA, the CDR3 is TGTGCCAGCAGCCTCAGCGGGAGCTACAATGAGCAGTTCTTC. Protein product: CASSLSGSYNEQFF.

This clone showed up just a few times. This chain connects TRBV28 to TRBJ2-1; the D gene is possibly TRBD2 (5 bases). CDR3 length: 13 residues. Per the germline V gene, CDR1 is MDHEN and CDR2 is SYDVKM. Trimming pared 6 bases from V and 10 bases from J, leaving 16 bases between. CDR3 protein: CASSPSGSKEQFF. For the CDR3, the DNA is TGTGCCAGCAGCCCCAGCGGTTCCAAAGAGCAGTTCTTC.

The chain combines TRBV28 with TRBJ1-2; D gene unclear. In germline, CDR1 is MDHEN, CDR2 SYDVKM. V was shortened by 6 bases and J by 8 bases, with 13 bases between the two germline ends. The CDR3 contains 12 residues. CDR3 sequence reads: CASRDGRIGYTF. CDR3 coding DNA: TGTGCCAGCAGGGATGGGCGTATCGGCTACACCTTC.

The chain uses TRBV4-2 and TRBJ1-2; 8 nucleotides line up with TRBD1. Germline V CDR1 and CDR2: LGHNA, YNFKEQ. With V trimmed by 4 bases and J by 2 bases, 9 bases remained unmatched. The CDR3 sequence is 16 residues long. The CDR3 reads CASSRSTRTGNYGYTF. The CDR3 bases are TGTGCCAGCAGCCGATCAACCCGGACAGGGAACTATGGCTACACCTTC.

This chain connects TRBV24-1 to TRBJ2-1; 10 bases agree with TRBD2. There are 13 residues in the CDR3. The germline CDR1 and CDR2 sequences are KGHDR and SFDVKD. Unmatched junction bases numbered 10, after V lost 9 bases and J lost 12 bases. The CDR3 DNA sequence: TGTGCCACCGGCCTAGCGGGAGAAGATCGGCAGTTCTTC. This translates into CATGLAGEDRQFF.

The chain has TRBV10-3 and TRBJ1-6; no clear D gene. The germline V gene encodes CDR1 ENHRY and CDR2 SYGVKD. V lost 2 bases and J 8 bases, leaving 10 bases between the germline ends. CDR3 length equals 14 residues. In DNA form, the CDR3 reads TGTGCCATCAGTGAGCTGGGCAGTGATTCACCCCTCCACTTT. Encoded protein: CAISELGSDSPLHF.

This clone came up a few times. The rearrangement joins TRBV6-5 to TRBJ1-6; no reliable D call. There are 15 residues in the CDR3. V gave up 0 bases and J gave up 10 bases, with 13 bases separating them. CDR1 and CDR2 (germline): MNHEY, SVGAGI. This chain's CDR3 is CASSYSRTGRSPLHF. The CDR3 DNA follows: TGTGCCAGCAGTTACTCGCGAACTGGGAGATCACCCCTCCACTTT.

This clone was seen a few times. This chain uses TRBV27 with TRBJ2-2, with TRBD2 matching 12 bases. J gave up 5 bases and V 4 bases, and 8 bases lay outside the gene matches. This CDR3 contains 17 residues. Per the germline V gene, CDR1 is MNHEY and CDR2 is SMNVEV (reference sequence). The CDR3 DNA follows: TGTGCCAGCAGTTCCTGGGCTAGCGGGAGGGCTACCGGGGAGCTGTTTTTT. As protein: CASSSWASGRATGELFF.

The chain employs TRBV2 and TRBJ2-3; 9 nucleotides line up with TRBD2. This CDR3 is built from 16 residues. V was pared by 7 bases and J by 2 bases, with 10 bases of the junction left unmatched. CDR1 is SNHLY and CDR2 is FYNNEI in the germline V gene. The CDR3 DNA reads as TGTGCCAGCAAGGAGACTAGCGGTTCCCTCACAGATACGCAGTATTTT. It specifies CASKETSGSLTDTQYF. Together with reference TRBV2 and TRBJ2-3, the CDR3 gives the full variable domain: EPEVTQTPSHQVTQMGQEVILRCVPISNHLYFYWYRQILGQKVEFLVSFYNNEISEKSEIFDDQFSVERPDGSNFTLKIRSTKLEDSAMYFCASKETSGSLTDTQYFGPGTRLTVL.

The chain joins TRBV21-1 to TRBJ2-7; the table's D call, TRBD2, was not checked against the DNA. TRBV21-1 is termed a pseudogene. The CDR3 contains 20 residues. In DNA form, the CDR3 reads TGTGCCAGCAGCATCTCTCGACTAGCGGGAGGGCCGGAGCCTTCCTACGAGCAGTACTTC. It translates to CASSISRLAGGPEPSYEQYF.

This rearrangement joins TRBV11-1 to TRBJ2-7; D is possibly TRBD2 (5 bases). With 1 base removed from V and 6 bases from J, the gap between germline ends came to 10 bases. The germline CDR1 and CDR2 sequences are SGHAT and FQDESV (reference sequence). This CDR3 contains 13 residues. The DNA of the CDR3 is TGTGCCAGCAGCTTAGTTCTGGGAGTCGAGCAGTACTTC. Its translation is CASSLVLGVEQYF.

The gene calls are TRBV7-2 and TRBJ2-7, with D possibly TRBD2 on 5 matching bases. V shed 2 bases and J shed 3 bases, with 11 bases lying between them. The CDR3 has 14 residues. CDR1 and CDR2 (germline): SGHTA, FQGNSA. CDR3 in DNA: TGTGCCAGCAGCTTATTCGGGAAGAACTACGAGCAGTACTTC. This sequence encodes CASSLFGKNYEQYF.

This clone was counted once. The rearrangement links TRBV27 to TRBJ2-5; D may be TRBD1 (5 bases). Trimming cost V 5 bases and J 2 bases, with 18 bases left between them. The CDR3 contains 16 residues. The germline V gene has CDR1 MNHEY and CDR2 SMNVEV (reference sequence). CDR3 coding DNA: TGTGCCAGCAGTGATAGTGGGGCAGGGAAACAAGAGACCCAGTACTTC. It codes for CASSDSGAGKQETQYF.